This T cell receptor beta chain was retrieved from a study of shared clonotypes between healthy human individuals. This clone showed up just a few times. This CDR3 is built from 15 residues. The germline V and J ends were trimmed by 1 base and 3 bases, with 12 bases remaining between them. The germline V gene encodes CDR1 SGHRS and CDR2 YFSETQ. Sequencing used immunoSEQ multiplex PCR; TCRdb keeps in-frame clones, though not all of them. This table holds approximately 1,000,000 clones, about 84% found once. The V and J genes are TRBV5-1 and TRBJ2-3; D not certain. Sequencing used memory CD4+ T cells from PBMCs. Subset specified: CD45RA-negative fraction. The clonotype originates from a man aged 18 to 30 in good health. Some clones in this sample may be carry-over from other donors' samples. The CDR3 DNA reads as TGCGCCAGCAGCTTGAATCCTGCCTCTACAGATACGCAGTATTTT. As protein: CASSLNPASTDTQYF.